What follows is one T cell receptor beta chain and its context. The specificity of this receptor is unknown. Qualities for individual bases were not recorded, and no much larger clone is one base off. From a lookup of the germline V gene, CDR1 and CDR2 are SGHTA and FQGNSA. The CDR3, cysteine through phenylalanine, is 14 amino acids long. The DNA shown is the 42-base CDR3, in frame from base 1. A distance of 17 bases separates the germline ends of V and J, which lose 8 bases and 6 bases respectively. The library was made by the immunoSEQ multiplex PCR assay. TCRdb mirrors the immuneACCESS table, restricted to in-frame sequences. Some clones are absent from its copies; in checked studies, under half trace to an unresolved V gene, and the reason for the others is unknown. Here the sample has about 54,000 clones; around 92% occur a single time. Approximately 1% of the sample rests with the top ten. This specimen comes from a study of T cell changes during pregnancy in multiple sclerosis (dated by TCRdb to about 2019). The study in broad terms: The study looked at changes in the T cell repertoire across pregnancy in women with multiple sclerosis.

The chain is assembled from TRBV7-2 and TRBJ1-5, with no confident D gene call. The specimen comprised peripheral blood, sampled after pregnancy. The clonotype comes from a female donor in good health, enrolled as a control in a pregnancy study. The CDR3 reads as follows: CASGFRGGFQPQHF. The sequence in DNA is TGTGCCAGCGGTTTCCGTGGAGGTTTTCAGCCCCAGCATTTT.